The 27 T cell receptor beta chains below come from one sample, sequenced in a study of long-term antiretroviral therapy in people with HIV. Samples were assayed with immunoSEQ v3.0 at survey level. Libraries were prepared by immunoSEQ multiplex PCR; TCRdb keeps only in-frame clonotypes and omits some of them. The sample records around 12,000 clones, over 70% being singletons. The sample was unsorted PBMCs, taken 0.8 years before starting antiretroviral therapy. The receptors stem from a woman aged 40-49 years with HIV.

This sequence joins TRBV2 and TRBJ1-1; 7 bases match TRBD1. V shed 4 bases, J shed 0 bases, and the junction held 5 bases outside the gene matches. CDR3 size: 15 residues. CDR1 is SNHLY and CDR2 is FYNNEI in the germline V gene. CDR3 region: CASSAEGAMNTEAFF. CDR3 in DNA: TGTGCCAGCAGTGCCGAGGGGGCGATGAACACTGAAGCTTTCTTT.

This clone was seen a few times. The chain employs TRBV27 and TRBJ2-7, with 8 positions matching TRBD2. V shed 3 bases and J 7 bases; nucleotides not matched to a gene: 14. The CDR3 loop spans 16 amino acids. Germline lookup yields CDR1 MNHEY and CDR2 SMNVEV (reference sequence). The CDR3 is CASSLGAGAIAGEQYF. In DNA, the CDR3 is TGTGCCAGCAGTTTGGGGGCAGGGGCCATAGCGGGGGAGCAGTACTTC.

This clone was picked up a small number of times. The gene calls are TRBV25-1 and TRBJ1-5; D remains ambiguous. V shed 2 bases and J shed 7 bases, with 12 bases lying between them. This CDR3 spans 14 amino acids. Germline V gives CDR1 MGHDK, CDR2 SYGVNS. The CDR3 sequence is CASSEVGFAQPQHF. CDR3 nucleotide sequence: TGTGCCAGCAGTGAAGTGGGGTTTGCGCAGCCCCAGCATTTT. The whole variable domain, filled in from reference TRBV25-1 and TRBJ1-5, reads EADIYQTPRYLVIGTGKKITLECSQTMGHDKMYWYQQDPGMELHLIHYSYGVNSTEKGDLSSESTVSRIRTEHFPLTLESARPSHTSQYLCASSEVGFAQPQHFGDGTRLSIL.

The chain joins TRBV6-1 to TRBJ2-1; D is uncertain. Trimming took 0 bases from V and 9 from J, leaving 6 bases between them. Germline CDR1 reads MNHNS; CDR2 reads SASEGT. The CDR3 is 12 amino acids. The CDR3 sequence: CASSEALREQFF. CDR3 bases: TGTGCCAGCAGTGAAGCGCTTCGTGAGCAGTTCTTC.

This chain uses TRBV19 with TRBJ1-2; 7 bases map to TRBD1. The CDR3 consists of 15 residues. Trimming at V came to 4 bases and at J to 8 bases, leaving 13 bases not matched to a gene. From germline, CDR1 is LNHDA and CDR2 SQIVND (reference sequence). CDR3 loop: CASSRQGMTLAGYTF. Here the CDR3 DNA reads TGTGCCAGTAGTAGACAGGGAATGACGCTCGCCGGCTACACCTTC.

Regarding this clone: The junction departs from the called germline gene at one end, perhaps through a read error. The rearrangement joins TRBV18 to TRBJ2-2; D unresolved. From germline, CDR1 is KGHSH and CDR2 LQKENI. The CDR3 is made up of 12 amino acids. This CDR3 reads CASPAKTGELFF. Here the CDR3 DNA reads TGTGCCAGCCCCGCGAAAACCGGGGAGCTGTTTTTT.

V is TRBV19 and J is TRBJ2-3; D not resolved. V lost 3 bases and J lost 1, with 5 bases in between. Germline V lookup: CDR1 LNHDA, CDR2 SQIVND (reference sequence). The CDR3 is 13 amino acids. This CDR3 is CASSITGTDTQYF. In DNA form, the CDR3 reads TGTGCCAGTAGTATTACCGGCACAGATACGCAGTATTTT. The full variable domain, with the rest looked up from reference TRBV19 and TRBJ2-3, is DGGITQSPKYLFRKEGQNVTLSCEQNLNHDAMYWYRQDPGQGLRLIYYSQIVNDFQKGDIAEGYSVSREKKESFPLTVTSAQKNPTAFYLCASSITGTDTQYFGPGTRLTVL.

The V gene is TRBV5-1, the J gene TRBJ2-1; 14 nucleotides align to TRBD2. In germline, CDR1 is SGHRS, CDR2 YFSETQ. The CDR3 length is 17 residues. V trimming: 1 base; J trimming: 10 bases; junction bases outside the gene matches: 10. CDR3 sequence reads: CASSLPPGLAGVVEQFF. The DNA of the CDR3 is TGCGCCAGCAGCTTGCCACCGGGACTAGCGGGAGTAGTAGAGCAGTTCTTC.

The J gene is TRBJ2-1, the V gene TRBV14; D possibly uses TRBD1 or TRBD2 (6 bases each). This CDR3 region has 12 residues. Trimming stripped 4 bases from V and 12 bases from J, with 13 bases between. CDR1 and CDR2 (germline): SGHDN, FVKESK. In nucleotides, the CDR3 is TGTGCCAGCAGCCCCGAGGGGGGTTCGCAGTTCTTC. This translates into CASSPEGGSQFF.

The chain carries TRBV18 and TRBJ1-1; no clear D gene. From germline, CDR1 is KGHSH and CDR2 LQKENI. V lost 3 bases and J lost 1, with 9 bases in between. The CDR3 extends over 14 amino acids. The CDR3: CASSPGRPNTEAFF. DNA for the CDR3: TGTGCCAGCTCACCGGGCAGACCGAACACTGAAGCTTTCTTT.

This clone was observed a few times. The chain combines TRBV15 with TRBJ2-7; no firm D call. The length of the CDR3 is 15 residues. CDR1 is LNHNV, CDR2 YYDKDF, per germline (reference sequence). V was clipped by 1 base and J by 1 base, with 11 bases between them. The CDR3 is CATSRGQTDSYEQYF. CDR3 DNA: TGTGCCACCAGCAGAGGTCAGACTGATTCCTACGAGCAGTACTTC.

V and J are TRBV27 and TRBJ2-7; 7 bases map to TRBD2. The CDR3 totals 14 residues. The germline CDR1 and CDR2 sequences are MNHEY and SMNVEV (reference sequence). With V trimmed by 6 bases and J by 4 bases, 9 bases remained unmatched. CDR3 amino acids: CASRGGTKPYEQYF. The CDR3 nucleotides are TGTGCCAGCAGGGGCGGGACTAAACCTTACGAGCAGTACTTC.

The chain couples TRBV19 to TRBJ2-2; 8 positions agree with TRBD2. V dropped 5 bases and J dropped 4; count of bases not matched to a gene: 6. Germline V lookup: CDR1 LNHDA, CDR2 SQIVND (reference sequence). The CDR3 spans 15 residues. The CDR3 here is CASSDSGILTGELFF. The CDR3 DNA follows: TGTGCCAGTAGTGATAGCGGGATCCTCACCGGGGAGCTGTTTTTT.

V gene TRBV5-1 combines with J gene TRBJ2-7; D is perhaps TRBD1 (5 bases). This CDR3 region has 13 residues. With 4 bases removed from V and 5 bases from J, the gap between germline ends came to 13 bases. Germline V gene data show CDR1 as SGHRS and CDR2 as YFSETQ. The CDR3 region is CASSQTEYHEQYF. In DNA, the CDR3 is TGCGCCAGCAGCCAGACAGAGTACCACGAGCAGTACTTC. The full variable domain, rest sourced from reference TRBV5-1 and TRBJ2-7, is KAGVTQTPRYLIKTRGQQVTLSCSPISGHRSVSWYQQTPGQGLQFLFEYFSETQRNKGNFPGRFSGRQFSNSRSEMNVSTLELGDSALYLCASSQTEYHEQYFGPGTRLTVT.

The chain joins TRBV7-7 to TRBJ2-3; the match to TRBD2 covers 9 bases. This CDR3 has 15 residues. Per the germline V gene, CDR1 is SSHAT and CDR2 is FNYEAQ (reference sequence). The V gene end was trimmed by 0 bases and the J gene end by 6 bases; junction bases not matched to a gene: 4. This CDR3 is CASSLASGSGDTQYF. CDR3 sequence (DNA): TGTGCCAGCAGCTTAGCTAGCGGGAGCGGTGATACGCAGTATTTT.

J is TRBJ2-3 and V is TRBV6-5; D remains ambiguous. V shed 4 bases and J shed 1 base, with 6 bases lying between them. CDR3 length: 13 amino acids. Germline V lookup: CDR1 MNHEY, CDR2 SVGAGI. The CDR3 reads CASSSLGTDTQYF. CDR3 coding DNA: TGTGCCAGCAGTTCCCTGGGCACAGATACGCAGTATTTT.

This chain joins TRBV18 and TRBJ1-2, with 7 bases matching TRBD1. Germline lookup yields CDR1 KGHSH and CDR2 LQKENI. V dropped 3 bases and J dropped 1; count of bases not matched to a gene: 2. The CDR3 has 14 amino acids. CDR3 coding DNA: TGTGCCAGCTCACCCCGGGACAGTAACTATGGCTACACCTTC. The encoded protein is CASSPRDSNYGYTF.

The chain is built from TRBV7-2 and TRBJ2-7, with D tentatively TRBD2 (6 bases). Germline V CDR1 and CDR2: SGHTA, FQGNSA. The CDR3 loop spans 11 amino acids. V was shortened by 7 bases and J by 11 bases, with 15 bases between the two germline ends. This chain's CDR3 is CASTPPREEYF. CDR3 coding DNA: TGTGCCAGCACCCCCCCTAGGGAGGAGTACTTC.

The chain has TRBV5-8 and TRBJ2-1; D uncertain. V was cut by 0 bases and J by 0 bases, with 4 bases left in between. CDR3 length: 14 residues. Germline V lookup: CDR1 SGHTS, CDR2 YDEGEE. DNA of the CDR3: TGTGCCAGCAGCTTGGCTAGCTCCTACAATGAGCAGTTCTTC. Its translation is CASSLASSYNEQFF.

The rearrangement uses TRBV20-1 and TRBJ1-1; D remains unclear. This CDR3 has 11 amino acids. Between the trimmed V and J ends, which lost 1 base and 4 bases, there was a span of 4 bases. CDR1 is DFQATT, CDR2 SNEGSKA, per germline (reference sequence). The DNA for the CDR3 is TGCAGTGCTAGAGGGTCCACTGAAGCTTTCTTT. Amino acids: CSARGSTEAFF.

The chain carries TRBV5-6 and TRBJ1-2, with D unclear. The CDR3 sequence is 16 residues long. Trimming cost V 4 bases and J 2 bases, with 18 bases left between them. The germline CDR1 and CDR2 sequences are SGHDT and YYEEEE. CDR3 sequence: CASSGINSVLNYGYTF. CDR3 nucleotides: TGTGCCAGCAGCGGGATCAACAGTGTCTTAAACTATGGCTACACCTTC.

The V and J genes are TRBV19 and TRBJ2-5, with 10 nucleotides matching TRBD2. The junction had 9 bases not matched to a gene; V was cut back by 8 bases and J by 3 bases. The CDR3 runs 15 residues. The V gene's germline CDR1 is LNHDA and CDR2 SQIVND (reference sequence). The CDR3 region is CASRRVAGGKETQYF. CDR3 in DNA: TGTGCCAGTCGGAGGGTAGCGGGAGGTAAAGAGACCCAGTACTTC.

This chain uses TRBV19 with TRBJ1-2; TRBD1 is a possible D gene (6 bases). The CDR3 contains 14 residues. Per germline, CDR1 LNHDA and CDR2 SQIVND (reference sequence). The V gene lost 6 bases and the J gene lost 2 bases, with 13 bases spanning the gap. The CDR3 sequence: CASRPDSHNYGYTF. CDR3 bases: TGTGCCAGTAGACCGGACAGCCACAACTATGGCTACACCTTC.

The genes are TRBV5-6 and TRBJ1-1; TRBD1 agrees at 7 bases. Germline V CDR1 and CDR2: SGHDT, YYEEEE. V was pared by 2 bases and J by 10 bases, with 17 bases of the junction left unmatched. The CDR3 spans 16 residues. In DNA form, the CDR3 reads TGTGCCAGCAGCTTTACTACCGCTGGAGGGGGCTTCGGAGCTTTCTTT. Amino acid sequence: CASSFTTAGGGFGAFF.

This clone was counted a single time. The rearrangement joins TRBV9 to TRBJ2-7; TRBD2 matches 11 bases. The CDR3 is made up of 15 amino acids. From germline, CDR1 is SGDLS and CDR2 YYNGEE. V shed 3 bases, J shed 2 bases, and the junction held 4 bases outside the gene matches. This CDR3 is CASSAGTSGAYEQYF. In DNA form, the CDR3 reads TGTGCCAGCAGCGCCGGGACTAGCGGAGCCTACGAGCAGTACTTC.

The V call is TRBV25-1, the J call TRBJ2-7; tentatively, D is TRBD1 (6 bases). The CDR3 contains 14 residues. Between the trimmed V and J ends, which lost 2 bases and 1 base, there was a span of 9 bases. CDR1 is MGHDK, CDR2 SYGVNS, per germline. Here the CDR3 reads CASSEKGHSYEQYF. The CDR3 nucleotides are TGTGCCAGCAGTGAAAAGGGACATTCCTACGAGCAGTACTTC.

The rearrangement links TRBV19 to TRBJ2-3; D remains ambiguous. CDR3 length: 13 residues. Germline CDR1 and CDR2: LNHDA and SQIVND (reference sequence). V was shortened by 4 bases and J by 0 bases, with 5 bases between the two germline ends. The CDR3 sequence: CASSRASTDTQYF. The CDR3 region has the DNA TGTGCCAGTAGTAGGGCTAGCACAGATACGCAGTATTTT.